This T cell receptor (beta chain) was recovered during a study of T cells in Graves' hyperthyroidism and ophthalmopathy (dated 2019 in TCRdb). A note on the overall study: A discovery cohort of about a hundred patients, fewer than 50 with Graves' ophthalmopathy and fewer than 65 with stable Graves' hyperthyroidism, was used to find distinguishing TCR V-J signatures. Whether ophthalmopathy could be predicted prospectively was tested in an independent validation cohort made up of approximately 19 hyperthyroidism patients plus 17 patients who later progressed to ophthalmopathy. The roughly 91 discovery patients were randomly divided into training and test sets at a 7:3 ratio. In several Graves' hyperthyroidism patients, the study also compared T-cell repertoires from thyroid tissue with T-cell repertoires from blood. After sampling, hyperthyroidism patients received methimazole starting at 30 mg daily, and ophthalmopathy patients received high-dose intravenous methylprednisolone. The paper reports TCR Vbeta CDR3 sequencing of about 140 peripheral blood samples: approximately 43 ophthalmopathy, fewer than 85 hyperthyroidism and approximately 17 progressor patients. Points the paper makes about the study in general: Most expanded thyroid clonotypes (frequency above 0.001) were also found in blood, which suggests that blood repertoires may mirror thyroid immune responses. In validation, the model predicted progression to ophthalmopathy a median of approximately 6.3 months before onset, with roughly 71% sensitivity and roughly 77% specificity. Sample size was not statistically predetermined, and investigators were not blinded to group allocation. Ophthalmopathy was separated from stable hyperthyroidism by a 13 V-J signature model, with around 90% sensitivity and roughly 81% specificity obtained in cross-validation and 80%/75% obtained in testing.

Stable Graves' hyperthyroidism was defined as no progression to ophthalmopathy during 18 months of follow-up. The hyperthyroidism patients were between 18 and 65 years old and newly diagnosed, with a disease duration of less than 2 months. Any patient with an uncontrolled infection, another autoimmune disease, pregnancy or lactation was excluded. Diagnoses relied on clinical symptoms, serum thyroxine and TRAb, thyroid ultrasound and orbital computed tomography. Total RNA was extracted using Trizol reagent, and RNA quality was assessed on an Agilent 2100 Bioanalyzer. TCR beta CDR3 regions were amplified from RNA transcripts. The first round of RT-PCR for the TCR CDR3 was performed with the HTBI primer set and the Qiagen OneStep RT-PCR kit. Libraries were constructed in a second round of multiplex PCR, after which size selection and purification were carried out. The libraries were sequenced on an Illumina HiSeq2000 using paired-end 100 bp reads. In the authors' own workflow: SOAPnuke was used to process the raw data, throwing out any read that contained adapters or uncalled bases, had a mean Phred below 15, or lacked an exact constant-primer or identifier match. High-quality paired reads were merged with COPE v1.2.5, and unique nucleotide sequences were defined as clonotypes. MiTCR v1.1 was used to align clonotypes to the IMGT TRBV, TRBD and TRBJ reference segments. Analysis was restricted to V-J combinations with a frequency above 0.0001, which covered about 99% of repertoires. The TCS score was defined as F50 (clonal expansion) divided by E x V (chaos), with BLOSUM62-based TCRdist calculated between CDR3 peptides within each V-J. Welch's t-statistics and random forest reduced 514 V-J features to 13, which were used in a naive Bayes classifier (R e1071). Using fastp at Q25 and MiXCR, TCRdb reprocessed the public reads and kept productive beta chains. Rows merge per CDR3 protein into single entries with the most common DNA and genes. The V and J calls were not made by the authors but by TCRdb's processing. For this sample the table gives some 510,000 distinct CDR3 sequences, of which around 42% were detected only once. The biggest ten clones account for 8.2% of the sample.

On this clonotype itself: Its specific antigen is unknown. Base qualities are missing; no much larger clone stands one base away.

Sequencing was done on a sample of peripheral blood or thyroid tissue (not recorded which). The sequence came from a woman in her late teens or twenties with Graves' hyperthyroidism. Donor details come from another sample of the same person, matched by shared clones.

The nucleotide sequence reads TGTGCCAGCAGCCGTTCAGGAGTGAACACTGAAGCTTTCTTT. The encoded protein is CASSRSGVNTEAFF. This chain is built from TRBV11-3 and TRBJ1-1; the D gene lacks a confident call. V sheds 5 bases and J sheds 0 bases, leaving 10 bases between their ends. CDR1 SGHNT and CDR2 YENEEA were looked up in the germline V gene. The CDR3 runs 14 residues from the cysteine to the phenylalanine. Only CDR3 DNA is held: 42 bases, read in frame from base 1.